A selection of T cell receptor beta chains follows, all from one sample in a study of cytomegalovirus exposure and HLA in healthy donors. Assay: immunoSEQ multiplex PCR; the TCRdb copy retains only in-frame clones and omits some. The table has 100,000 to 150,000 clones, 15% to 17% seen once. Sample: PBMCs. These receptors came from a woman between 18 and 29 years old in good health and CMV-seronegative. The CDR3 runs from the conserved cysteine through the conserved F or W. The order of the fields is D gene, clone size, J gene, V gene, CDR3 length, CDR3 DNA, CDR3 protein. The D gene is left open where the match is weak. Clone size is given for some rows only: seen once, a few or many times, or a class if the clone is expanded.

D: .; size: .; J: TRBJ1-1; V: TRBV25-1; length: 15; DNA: TGTGCCAGCAGTGAACTTTCACGGGGGGTGACTGAAGCTTTCTTT; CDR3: CASSELSRGVTEAFF
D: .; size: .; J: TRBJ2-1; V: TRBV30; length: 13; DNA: TGTGCCTGGAGCCGCGGGCTAGCTGATGAGCAGTTCTTC; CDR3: CAWSRGLADEQFF
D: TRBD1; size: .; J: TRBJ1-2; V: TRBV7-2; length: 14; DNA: TGTGCCAGCAGAGCCGGGACAGGTCGCTATGGCTACACCTTC; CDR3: CASRAGTGRYGYTF
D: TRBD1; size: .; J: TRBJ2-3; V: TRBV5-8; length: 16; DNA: TGTGCCAGCAGCCACTTGACAGGGGGCAAGACAGATACGCAGTATTTT; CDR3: CASSHLTGGKTDTQYF
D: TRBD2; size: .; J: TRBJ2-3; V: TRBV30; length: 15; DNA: TGTGCCTGGCTCCCGGGACTAGCGACCACAGATACGCAGTATTTT; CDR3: CAWLPGLATTDTQYF
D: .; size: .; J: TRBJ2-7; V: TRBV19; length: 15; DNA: TGTGCCAGTAGTATCTCCTCCCTGGCCGGCGGGGAGCAGTACTTC; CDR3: CASSISSLAGGEQYF
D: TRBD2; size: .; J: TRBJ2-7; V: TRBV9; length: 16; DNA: TGTGCCAGCAGCGTAGCGCCTAGCGGGAAATCGTACGAGCAGTACTTC; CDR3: CASSVAPSGKSYEQYF
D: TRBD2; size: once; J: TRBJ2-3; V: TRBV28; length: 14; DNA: TGTGCCAGCAGGCTAGCGGGGGCGGCAGATACGCAGTATTTT; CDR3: CASRLAGAADTQYF
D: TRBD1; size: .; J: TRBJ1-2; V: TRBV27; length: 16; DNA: TGTGCCAGCAGTTCGACATGGACAGGGCCGAACTATGGCTACACCTTC; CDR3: CASSSTWTGPNYGYTF
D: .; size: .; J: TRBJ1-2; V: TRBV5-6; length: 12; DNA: TGTGCCAGCACCCTAGCCCCTAATGGCTACACCTTC; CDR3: CASTLAPNGYTF
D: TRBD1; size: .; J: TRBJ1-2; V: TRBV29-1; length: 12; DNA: TGCAGCGTGACAGGGGAAAACTATGGCTACACCTTC; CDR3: CSVTGENYGYTF
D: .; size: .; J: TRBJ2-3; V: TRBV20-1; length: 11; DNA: TGCAGTGCTAGAGTTATAGATACGCAGTATTTT; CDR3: CSARVIDTQYF
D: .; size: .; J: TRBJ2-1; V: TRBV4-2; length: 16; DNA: TGTGCCAGCAGCCCCGTGCCTAGCCTGTCCTACAATGAGCAGTTCTTC; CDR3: CASSPVPSLSYNEQFF
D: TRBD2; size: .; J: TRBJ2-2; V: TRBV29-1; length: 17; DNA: TGCAGCGCCAAGGGACTAGCGGGAGGAATGAGCACCGGGGAGCTGTTTTTT; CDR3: CSAKGLAGGMSTGELFF
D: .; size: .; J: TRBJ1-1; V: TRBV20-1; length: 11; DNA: TGCAGTGCTAGGGACTACACTGAAGCTTTCTTT; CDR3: CSARDYTEAFF
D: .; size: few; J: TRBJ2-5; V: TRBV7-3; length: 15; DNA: TGTGCCAGCAGCCCTCAGGGGGGACGAGGGGAGACCCAGTACTTC; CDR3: CASSPQGGRGETQYF
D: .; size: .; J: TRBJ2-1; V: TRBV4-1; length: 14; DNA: TGCGCCAGCAGCCAAGGCCACCCCGGGGATGAGCAGTTCTTC; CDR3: CASSQGHPGDEQFF
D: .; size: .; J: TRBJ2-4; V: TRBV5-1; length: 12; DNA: TGCGCCAGCAGCTTGGAAGGGGGAAGTCAGTACTTC; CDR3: CASSLEGGSQYF
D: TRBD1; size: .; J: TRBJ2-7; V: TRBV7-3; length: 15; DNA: TGTGCCAGCAGCCCCCGGACAGGATTGTCCGACGAGCAGTACTTC; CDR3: CASSPRTGLSDEQYF
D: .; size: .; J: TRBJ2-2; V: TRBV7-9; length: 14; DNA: TGTGCCAGCAGACGATCAGCGAACACCGGGGAGCTGTTTTTT; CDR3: CASRRSANTGELFF
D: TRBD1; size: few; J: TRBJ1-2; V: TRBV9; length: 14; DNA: TGTGCCAGCAGCGCCCAGGGACAGGGGAATGGCTACACCTTC; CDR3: CASSAQGQGNGYTF
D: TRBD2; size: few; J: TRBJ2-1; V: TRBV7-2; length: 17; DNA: TGTGCCAGCAGCTTTAGCCGGACTAGCGGGGGGTACAATGAGCAGTTCTTC; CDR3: CASSFSRTSGGYNEQFF
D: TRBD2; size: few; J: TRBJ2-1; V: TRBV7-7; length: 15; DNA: TGTGCCAGCAGCTTAGTAGCGGGGCCCTACAATGAGCAGTTCTTC; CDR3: CASSLVAGPYNEQFF
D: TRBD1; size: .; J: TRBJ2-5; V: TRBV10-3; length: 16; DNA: TGTGCCATCAGTGATGACAGGGGGCGCGAGGGAAAGACCCAGTACTTC; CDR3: CAISDDRGREGKTQYF
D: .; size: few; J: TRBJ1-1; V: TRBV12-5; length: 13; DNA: TGTGCTAGTGGCCCGGGATCGAACACTGAAGCTTTCTTT; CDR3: CASGPGSNTEAFF
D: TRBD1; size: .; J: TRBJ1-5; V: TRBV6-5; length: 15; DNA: TGTGCCAGCAGTTACCTCGACAGGGCGTATCAGCCCCAGCATTTT; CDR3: CASSYLDRAYQPQHF
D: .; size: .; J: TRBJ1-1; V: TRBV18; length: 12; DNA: TGTGCCAGCTCAGTAGGGGACACTGAAGCTTTCTTT; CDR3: CASSVGDTEAFF
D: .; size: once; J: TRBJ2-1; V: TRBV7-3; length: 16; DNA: TGTGCCAGCAGCTTGTTTGCGGAGAGCTCCTACAATGAGCAGTTCTTC; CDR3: CASSLFAESSYNEQFF
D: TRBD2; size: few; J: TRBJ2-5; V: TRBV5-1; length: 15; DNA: TGCGCCAGCAGCCCGGGAGCGGGAGAGGGGGAGACCCAGTACTTC; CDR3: CASSPGAGEGETQYF
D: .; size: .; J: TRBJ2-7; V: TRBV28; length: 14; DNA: TGTGCCAGCAGTCCGGCTACAGGACGCTACGAGCAGTACTTC; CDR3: CASSPATGRYEQYF
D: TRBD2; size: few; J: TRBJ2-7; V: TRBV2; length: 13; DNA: TGTGCCAGCATTTTCCTAGCGGGCCGAGGGCAGTACTTC; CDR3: CASIFLAGRGQYF
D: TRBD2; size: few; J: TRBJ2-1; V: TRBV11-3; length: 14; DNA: TGTGCCAGCAGCCATAGCGGGGGGGCCCTTGAGCAGTTCTTC; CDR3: CASSHSGGALEQFF
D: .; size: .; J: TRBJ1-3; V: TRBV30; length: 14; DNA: TGTGCCTGGAGTGTCCGTTCGGCTGGAAACACCATATATTTT; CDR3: CAWSVRSAGNTIYF
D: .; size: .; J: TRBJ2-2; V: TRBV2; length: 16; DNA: TGTGCCAGCCTCTTTGACCGAGGTGATAGGCCCCGGGAGCTGTTTTTT; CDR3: CASLFDRGDRPRELFF
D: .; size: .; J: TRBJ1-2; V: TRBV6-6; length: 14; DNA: TGTGCCAGCAGTTATGACACAGGGAACTATGGCTACACCTTC; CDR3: CASSYDTGNYGYTF
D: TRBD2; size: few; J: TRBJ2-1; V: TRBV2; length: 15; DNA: TGTGCCAGCAGTGCCTCTAGCGGGTGGTACAATGAGCAGTTCTTC; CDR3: CASSASSGWYNEQFF
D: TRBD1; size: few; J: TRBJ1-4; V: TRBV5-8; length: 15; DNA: TGTGCCAGCAGCCCGCTGGACAGGGTAAATGAAAAACTGTTTTTT; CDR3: CASSPLDRVNEKLFF
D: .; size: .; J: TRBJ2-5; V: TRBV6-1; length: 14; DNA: TGTGCCAGCAGTGATGGGTGGGCTCTGGAGGTCCAGTACTTC; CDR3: CASSDGWALEVQYF
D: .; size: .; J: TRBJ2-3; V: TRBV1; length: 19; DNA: TGCACCAGCAGCCAAGCCCAACCCACTAAAGCGGTAAACACAGATACGCAGTATTTT; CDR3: CTSSQAQPTKAVNTDTQYF
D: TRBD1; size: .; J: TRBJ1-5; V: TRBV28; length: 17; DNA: TGTGCCAGCAGTTTATGGGCGGGACAGGTGGAAGTACAGCCCCAGCATTTT; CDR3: CASSLWAGQVEVQPQHF
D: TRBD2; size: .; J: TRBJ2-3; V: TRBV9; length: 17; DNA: TGTGCCAGCAGCGTAGCGGGGGGGACACCAAGCACAGATACGCAGTATTTT; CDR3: CASSVAGGTPSTDTQYF
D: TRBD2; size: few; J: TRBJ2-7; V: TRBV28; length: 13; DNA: TGTGCCAGCAGGACTAGCGGGACGAGGGAGCAGTACTTC; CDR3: CASRTSGTREQYF
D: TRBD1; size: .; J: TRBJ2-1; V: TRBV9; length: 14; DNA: TGTGCCAGCAGCCCCCAGACAGGGGGCAATGAGCAGTTCTTC; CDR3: CASSPQTGGNEQFF